Below are 24 T cell receptor beta chains sequenced from a single sample in a study of CDR3 diversity in severe acne (dated by TCRdb to between 2017 and 2020). The receptor library was made with PCR. TCRdb names Illumina HiSeq 2000 as the instrument used. The public reads were reprocessed in TCRdb via fastp at Q25 and MiXCR, keeping in-frame beta chains. Merged by CDR3 protein, the rows form single entries marked with the most common genes and DNA. The sample has 85,000 to 120,000 distinct CDR3 sequences on record, about half of them singletons. The ten largest clones take up over 10% of the sample. Sequencing input: blood. The receptors originated from a male donor with acne.

Concerning this clonotype: A much larger clone is a single base away; this may be a read error. This sequence joins TRBV29-1 and TRBJ1-1; D is undetermined. CDR1 and CDR2 (germline): SQVTM, ANQGSEA. V was cut by 6 bases and J by 1 base, with 12 bases left in between. This CDR3 has 13 amino acids. The CDR3: CSVAPEQNTEAFF. DNA of the CDR3: TGCAGCGTGGCGCCGGAACAGAACACTGAAGCTTTCTTT.

This clonotype was recorded once. The rearrangement uses TRBV25-1 and TRBJ2-3; no definite D call. The J call may be wrong; the DNA end is better matched by TRBJ1-5. This CDR3 contains 16 residues. The germline CDR1 and CDR2 sequences are MGHDK and SYGVNS. The CDR3 reads CASSAPSGRATDTQHF. CDR3 coding DNA: TGTGCCAGCAGTGCCCCTAGCGGGAGGGCCACAGATACGCAGCATTTT.

This rearrangement joins TRBV15 to TRBJ2-7, with 8 bases lining up with TRBD2. In germline, CDR1 is LNHNV, CDR2 YYDKDF (reference sequence). The CDR3 runs to 11 residues. V shed 8 bases, J shed 7 bases, and the junction held 4 bases outside the gene matches. The CDR3 reads CATESGGEQYF. CDR3 DNA: TGTGCCACCGAGTCGGGGGGGGAGCAGTACTTC. The full variable domain, with the rest looked up from reference TRBV15 and TRBJ2-7, is DAMVIQNPRYQVTQFGKPVTLSCSQTLNHNVMYWYQQKSSQAPKLLFHYYDKDFNNEADTPDNFQSRRPNTSFCFLDIRSPGLGDTAMYLCATESGGEQYFGPGTRLTVT.

For this clonotype: This could be a read error, since a much larger clone is one nucleotide away. The chain combines TRBV19 with TRBJ2-5; D not certain. Germline CDR1 is LNHDA and CDR2 is SQIVND (reference sequence). This CDR3 is 14 amino acids long. Trimming removed 0 bases from V and 0 bases from J, with 5 bases in between. In nucleotides, the CDR3 is TGTGCCAGTAGTATAGAAGGGAACCAAGAGACCCAGTACTTC. This codes for CASSIEGNQETQYF.

The genes are TRBV6-5 and TRBJ1-3; D gene unclear. CDR1 is MNHEY and CDR2 is SVGAGI in the germline V gene. With 10 bases removed from V and 0 bases from J, the gap between germline ends came to 13 bases. The CDR3 sequence is 14 residues long. DNA for the CDR3: TGTGCCATCCTAACCGGGAGCTCTGGAAACACCATATATTTT. Its protein is CAILTGSSGNTIYF.

Comments on this clonotype: At one boundary the junction diverges from the germline segment, which might be a read error. The CDR3, as DNA: TGTGCTAGTAGTAATTCCAGGACAAACGAGCAGTACTTC. Its translation is CASSNSRTNEQYF. The chain has TRBV19 and TRBJ2-7, with D perhaps TRBD1 (5 bases). Germline assignment: CDR1 LNHDA and CDR2 SQIVND (reference sequence). The CDR3 covers 13 residues.

In this sample, this clonotype turned up many times. The chain couples TRBV24-1 to TRBJ1-5; 11 bases agree with TRBD1. The CDR3 has 15 residues. In germline, CDR1 is KGHDR, CDR2 SFDVKD. The trim removed 4 bases at V and 11 bases at J, leaving 9 bases unmatched. This CDR3 reads CATSDRTGGLRTQHF. In DNA form, the CDR3 reads TGTGCCACCAGTGACCGGACAGGGGGCCTCAGGACCCAGCATTTT.

The V gene is TRBV10-3, the J gene TRBJ1-1; D is undetermined. Trimming left V 10 bases short and J 5 bases short, with 11 bases between. This CDR3 has 11 residues. The germline V gene encodes CDR1 ENHRY and CDR2 SYGVKD. CDR3 region: CATSTTTEAFF. The DNA of the CDR3 is TGTGCCACCTCGACTACAACTGAAGCTTTCTTT.

Note on this clonotype: The junction shows a germline mismatch at one end, possibly a read error. The V gene is TRBV5-1, the J gene TRBJ2-7; D tentatively reads TRBD1 or TRBD2 (5 bases each). CDR3 length: 14 residues. The germline gives CDR1 SGHRS, CDR2 YFSETQ. As DNA, the CDR3 is TGCGCCAGCAGCTTGACAGGCGACACCGGGGAGCTGTACTTC. Translation gives CASSLTGDTGELYF.

This clonotype was seen ten or more times. The V and J genes are TRBV12-3 or TRBV12-4 and TRBJ2-5; D is possibly TRBD1 (6 bases). The CDR3 is 12 amino acids. The V and J ends lost 8 bases and 4 bases respectively, with 11 bases between them. The CDR3 bases are TGTGCCAGCGTGGGGGCCGGAGAGACCCAGTACTTC. Translation: CASVGAGETQYF.

This clonotype was seen many times. V usage is TRBV15 and J usage is TRBJ1-2, with TRBD1 as a possible D gene (6 bases). The CDR3 loop spans 12 amino acids. CDR1 is LNHNV, CDR2 YYDKDF, per germline (reference sequence). V was clipped by 0 bases and J by 8 bases, with 7 bases between them. The chain's CDR3 is CATSRDQGGYTF. The CDR3 bases are TGTGCCACCAGCAGAGATCAGGGGGGCTACACCTTC.

This chain links TRBV29-1 with TRBJ2-6; D unresolved. The CDR3 has 15 amino acids. The V and J ends lost 1 base and 1 base respectively, with 8 bases between them. Per the germline V gene, CDR1 is SQVTM and CDR2 is ANQGSEA. DNA of the CDR3: TGCAGCGTTGAAGCAACAAGTTCTGGGGCCAACGTCCTGACTTTC. Amino acids: CSVEATSSGANVLTF.

The CDR3 spells CATSPRGPVTGNTEAFF. The DNA for the CDR3 is TGTGCCACCAGCCCCAGGGGGCCGGTCACGGGGAACACTGAAGCTTTCTTT. This chain uses TRBV15 with TRBJ1-1; 8 bases match TRBD1. V was clipped by 5 bases and J by 1 base; unmatched bases: 12. The CDR3 spans 17 residues. Per the germline V gene, CDR1 is LNHNV and CDR2 is YYDKDF (reference sequence).

For this clonotype: Compared with germline, one end of the junction differs, possibly owing to a read error. The chain employs TRBV6-4 and TRBJ2-1; D is uncertain. Germline V gene sequence: CDR1 MRHNA, CDR2 SNTAGT. CDR3 size: 16 residues. DNA of the CDR3: TGTGCCAGCAGTGACTCTAGGACGAGCTCCTACAATGAGCAGCTCTTC. Translated, it gives CASSDSRTSSYNEQLF.

The gene calls are TRBV7-8 and TRBJ2-7; 8 nucleotides align to TRBD1. Germline V lookup: CDR1 SGHVS, CDR2 FQNEAQ. V shed 5 bases and J 3 bases; nucleotides not matched to a gene: 9. This CDR3 has 15 amino acids. The CDR3 loop reads CASSPRGTGDYEQYF. The CDR3 DNA reads as TGTGCCAGCAGCCCAAGGGGGACAGGCGACTACGAGCAGTACTTC.

The rearrangement uses TRBV12-5 and TRBJ1-1; D is unresolved. Germline V gene data show CDR1 as LGHNT and CDR2 as FRNRAP. Trimming took 6 bases from V and 3 from J, leaving 5 bases between them. The CDR3 is 11 residues long. CDR3 in DNA: TGTGCTAGTGGCGATCACACTGAAGCTTTCTTT. Encoded protein: CASGDHTEAFF.

J is TRBJ2-3 and V is TRBV20-1, with 9 bases lining up with TRBD2. Trimming took 6 bases from V and 5 from J; bases not matched to a gene: 9. The CDR3 loop spans 14 amino acids. Germline-derived CDR1 and CDR2 are DFQATT and SNEGSKA (reference sequence). This chain's CDR3 is CSARRLAEGDTQYF. The DNA of the CDR3 is TGCAGTGCCCGCAGACTAGCGGAAGGAGATACGCAGTATTTT.

Worth noting for this clonotype: This may arise from a read error, as a much more abundant clone is one base away. The genes are TRBV25-1 and TRBJ1-1; D unresolved. Germline loops: CDR1 MGHDK, CDR2 SYGVNS. This CDR3 spans 13 amino acids. V lost 6 bases to trimming and J lost 9 bases, with 17 bases between them. The CDR3 nucleotides are TGTGCCAGCAGCCAAGGAGGAACACTGAAAGCTTTCTTT. As protein: CASSQGGTLKAFF.

This clonotype was counted a single time. The rearrangement uses TRBV20-1 and TRBJ1-5; the D is unclear. The germline V gene encodes CDR1 DFQATT and CDR2 SNEGSKA (reference sequence). This CDR3 has 12 residues. V was cut by 3 bases and J by 3 bases, with 6 bases left in between. The CDR3 loop reads CSASPVNQPQHF. The CDR3 DNA follows: TGCAGTGCTAGTCCGGTCAATCAGCCCCAGCATTTT.

This clonotype was seen a few times. The CDR3 region has the DNA TGCAGCGTTGAAAGACGGATCTATGGCTACACCTTC. Protein: CSVERRIYGYTF. The V call is TRBV29-1, the J call TRBJ1-2, with D hard to call. Germline assignment: CDR1 SQVTM and CDR2 ANQGSEA. V lost 2 bases and J 4 bases, leaving 8 bases between the germline ends. This CDR3 has 12 amino acids.

This clonotype was counted between two and nine times. A much larger clone lies one base from this, so it may be a read error. The V gene is TRBV20-1, the J gene TRBJ1-1; a possible D gene is TRBD1 (6 bases). Germline V gene data show CDR1 as DFQATT and CDR2 as SNEGSKA (reference sequence). The CDR3 is 13 residues long. V was trimmed by 6 bases and J by 1 base, leaving 12 bases between them. CDR3 sequence reads: CSAHGQSNTEAFF. CDR3 coding DNA: TGCAGTGCCCACGGACAGTCGAACACTGAAGCTTTCTTT.

This clonotype has only a few counts. No conserved phenylalanine or tryptophan ends this CDR3, so it is likely a read error. The DNA is omitted, as the CDR3 cannot be located on it reliably, and the CDR3 follows TCRdb's listing. J is TRBJ2-1 and V is TRBV29-1. The CDR3 is 14 amino acids in total, end residues counted. CDR1 is SQVTM and CDR2 is ANQGSEA in the germline V gene. CDR3 sequence: CSGEAGSSYNEQTP.

This clonotype has only a few counts. The V and J genes are TRBV10-1 and TRBJ2-2; a possible D gene is TRBD1 (6 bases). The CDR3 runs 14 residues. V was trimmed by 6 bases and J by 3 bases, leaving 11 bases between them. Germline CDR1 WNHNN, CDR2 SYGVQD (reference sequence). CDR3 DNA sequence: TGCGCCAGCAGCAAATACAGGGACACCGGGGAGCTGTTTTTT. It specifies CASSKYRDTGELFF.

This clonotype was counted between two and nine times. The chain joins TRBV4-1 to TRBJ2-5, with D possibly matching TRBD1 (6 bases). V dropped 2 bases and J dropped 1 base, with 11 bases sitting between them. CDR1 is MGHRA and CDR2 is YSYEKL in the germline V gene. The CDR3 covers 15 residues. The CDR3, as DNA: TGCGCCAGCAGCCAACTCCGGACAGTCCAAGAGACCCAGTACTTC. Protein: CASSQLRTVQETQYF.